Listed here are 17 T cell receptor beta chains from one sample, sequenced in a study of shared T cell receptors in the human thymus. Here immunoSEQ multiplex PCR was the method, and the copy in TCRdb shows in-frame clones only, minus some. The repertoire has hundreds of thousands of clones, around 93% of them found once; the top ten carry roughly 0.02%. The source material was thymocytes. The receptors were sampled from a human donor.

The CDR3 spells CASSSNQGLRAYEQYF. CDR3 coding DNA: TGTGCCAGCAGTTCGAACCAGGGCCTTCGGGCCTACGAGCAGTACTTC. The gene calls are TRBV27 and TRBJ2-7, with D perhaps TRBD1 (5 bases). Germline-derived CDR1 and CDR2 are MNHEY and SMNVEV (reference sequence). This CDR3 contains 16 residues. Deletions cut 4 bases from V and 2 bases from J, with 18 bases between.

The chain carries TRBV14 and TRBJ2-7; TRBD1 matches 8 bases. Germline loops: CDR1 SGHDN, CDR2 FVKESK. CDR3 length: 17 amino acids. V was clipped by 4 bases and J by 0 bases; unmatched bases: 11. The CDR3 loop is CASSPSETGGSSYEQYF. As DNA, the CDR3 is TGTGCCAGCAGCCCCTCCGAAACAGGGGGGAGCTCCTACGAGCAGTACTTC.

The rearrangement uses TRBV10-3 and TRBJ2-3; 8 nucleotides align to TRBD1. J lost 2 bases, V lost 8 bases, and 12 bases had no gene match. Per germline, CDR1 ENHRY and CDR2 SYGVKD. CDR3 length: 16 residues. CDR3 coding DNA: TGTGCCATCCCGCTCAGACAGGGGATCCCCACAGATACGCAGTATTTT. Its protein is CAIPLRQGIPTDTQYF.

The chain joins TRBV28 to TRBJ1-1, with a possible D match to TRBD1 (6 bases). The V and J ends lost 7 bases and 1 base respectively, with 28 bases between them. The CDR3 runs to 19 residues. Germline CDR1 and CDR2: MDHEN and SYDVKM. CDR3: CASTLTGLHRDGANTEAFF. The CDR3 DNA reads TGTGCCAGCACCTTGACAGGCCTCCATCGGGATGGGGCGAACACTGAAGCTTTCTTT.

This chain joins TRBV4-1 and TRBJ2-7; D assignment may be TRBD1 or TRBD2 (5 bases each). There are 16 residues in the CDR3. Germline V lookup: CDR1 MGHRA, CDR2 YSYEKL. V was trimmed by 0 bases and J by 3 bases, leaving 15 bases between them. CDR3 residues: CASSQEKGRRGYEQYF. CDR3 nucleotide sequence: TGCGCCAGCAGCCAAGAAAAAGGGAGAAGGGGCTACGAGCAGTACTTC.

This chain links TRBV12-5 with TRBJ2-5; the D gene is possibly TRBD2 (5 bases). Trimming took 7 bases from V and 3 from J, leaving 21 bases between them. Germline V gene lookup returns CDR1 LGHNT and CDR2 FRNRAP. This CDR3 contains 16 residues. CDR3 sequence (DNA): TGTGCTAGTGCTCCTGACCGAGGGCAGGAGGAAGAGACCCAGTACTTC. Translated, it gives CASAPDRGQEEETQYF.

This chain uses TRBV6-6 with TRBJ2-1, with 11 bases that match TRBD2. V shed 5 bases and J 4 bases; nucleotides not matched to a gene: 7. The germline V gene has CDR1 MNHNY and CDR2 SVGAGI (reference sequence). The CDR3 has 16 residues. CDR3 nucleotides: TGTGCCAGCAGTCCCCCGGGACTAGCGGAATACAATGAGCAGTTCTTC. Amino acids: CASSPPGLAEYNEQFF.

The chain has TRBV28 and TRBJ1-2, with 8 positions matching TRBD1. CDR3 length: 15 amino acids. CDR1 is MDHEN, CDR2 SYDVKM, per germline. V was pared by 3 bases and J by 2 bases, with 5 bases of the junction left unmatched. The CDR3 loop reads CASSFVDRDNYGYTF. The CDR3 nucleotides read TGTGCCAGCAGTTTCGTGGACAGGGACAACTATGGCTACACCTTC.

V and J are TRBV9 and TRBJ1-2; D unresolved. This CDR3 is built from 14 residues. V lost 0 bases, J lost 8 bases, and 14 bases lay in between. Germline CDR1 reads SGDLS; CDR2 reads YYNGEE. CDR3 nucleotides: TGTGCCAGCAGCGTAGATTCGCCAGGCGGGGGCTACACCTTC. Its translation: CASSVDSPGGGYTF.

The J gene is TRBJ2-2, the V gene TRBV13; either TRBD1 or TRBD2 may supply D (5 bases each). The CDR3 length is 15 residues. The ends were cut back, 6 bases at V and 0 bases at J, with 11 bases in the middle. The germline V gene encodes CDR1 PRHDT and CDR2 FYEKMQ (reference sequence). In DNA form, the CDR3 reads TGTGCCAGCAGGCACGGGACGGCGAACACCGGGGAGCTGTTTTTT. The encoded protein is CASRHGTANTGELFF.

The V and J genes are TRBV6-1 and TRBJ1-2, with D possibly TRBD1 on 5 matching bases. CDR1 and CDR2 from the germline V gene are MNHNS and SASEGT. The CDR3 is made up of 15 amino acids. The V end was cut by 8 bases, the J end by 4 bases, with 20 bases between. The CDR3 protein is CASPDYEGRAYGYTF. In nucleotides, the CDR3 is TGTGCCAGCCCTGACTACGAGGGCAGGGCCTATGGCTACACCTTC.

This clone has only one observation. The V call is TRBV7-2, the J call TRBJ1-2, with a possible D match to TRBD1 (5 bases). V was cut by 3 bases and J by 7 bases, with 21 bases left in between. Germline lookup yields CDR1 SGHTA and CDR2 FQGNSA. The length of the CDR3 is 16 residues. The CDR3 here is CASSLPTGLGVSGYTF. CDR3 coding DNA: TGTGCCAGCAGCTTGCCTACGGGGCTCGGTGTGAGTGGCTACACCTTC. The whole variable domain, remainder taken from reference TRBV7-2 and TRBJ1-2, is GAGVSQSPSNKVTEKGKDVELRCDPISGHTALYWYRQSLGQGLEFLIYFQGNSAPDKSGLPSDRFSAERTGGSVSTLTIQRTQQEDSAVYLCASSLPTGLGVSGYTFGSGTRLTVV.

The chain employs TRBV2 and TRBJ1-2; no clear D. Trimming removed 4 bases at V and 1 base at J, with 13 bases between. Germline CDR1 SNHLY, CDR2 FYNNEI. The CDR3 has 15 residues. The CDR3 region has the DNA TGTGCCAGCAGTGTTAAGGCTGGGGTTAACTATGGCTACACCTTC. Translating gives CASSVKAGVNYGYTF.

This sequence joins TRBV5-1 and TRBJ2-7, with 8 bases matching TRBD1. The CDR3 length is 14 residues. J was trimmed by 0 bases and V by 4 bases; bases with no gene match: 3. Germline V gene data show CDR1 as SGHRS and CDR2 as YFSETQ. Written as DNA, the CDR3 is TGCGCCAGCAGCCGTGGACAGGGCTCCTACGAGCAGTACTTC. This translates into CASSRGQGSYEQYF.

The genes are TRBV4-3 and TRBJ1-6; a possible D gene is TRBD1 (5 bases). V gave up 0 bases and J gave up 7 bases, with 22 bases separating them. The CDR3 is 19 residues long. Germline loops: CDR1 LGHNA, CDR2 YSLEER. As DNA, the CDR3 is TGCGCCAGCAGCCAAGATCAAGGGGTAGAGGGGCGATGGAATTCACCCCTCCACTTT. Protein: CASSQDQGVEGRWNSPLHF.

The chain uses TRBV29-1 and TRBJ1-2; 8 bases agree with TRBD1. Germline CDR1 is SQVTM and CDR2 is ANQGSEA. V trimming: 6 bases; J trimming: 2 bases; junction bases outside the gene matches: 14. This CDR3 is 16 amino acids long. CDR3 sequence reads: CSVAPHPGQENYGYTF. The CDR3 nucleotides read TGCAGCGTCGCTCCCCACCCGGGACAGGAAAACTATGGCTACACCTTC.

This sequence joins TRBV30 and TRBJ2-1; D ambiguous. From germline, CDR1 is GTSNPN and CDR2 SVGIG (reference sequence). The CDR3 has 11 amino acids. V lost 2 bases, J lost 9 bases, and 8 bases lay in between. The CDR3 reads CAWSRGPEQFF. CDR3 nucleotide sequence: TGTGCCTGGAGTAGAGGTCCTGAGCAGTTCTTC.